This entry concerns a single TCR beta chain. This sample stems from a study of neurological immune-mediated disorders. CDR1 is SGHRS, CDR2 YFSETQ, per germline. The CDR3 extends over 14 amino acids. The trim removed 5 bases at V and 8 bases at J, leaving 8 bases unmatched. Via MiXCR, TCRdb re-called the 5' RACE reads, giving one row per CDR3 protein. The top ten clones hold less than 2.5% of a sample with roughly 32,000 distinct CDR3 sequences, 3% to 4% of them seen once. The sequence derives from a young man with multiple sclerosis. This chain links TRBV5-1 with TRBJ2-1, with 9 positions matching TRBD2. Sequencing used PBMCs. CDR3 nucleotide sequence: TGCGCCAGCAGTTGGGGCGGGGGGGCGTATGAGCAGTTCTTC. Protein sequence: CASSWGGGAYEQFF.